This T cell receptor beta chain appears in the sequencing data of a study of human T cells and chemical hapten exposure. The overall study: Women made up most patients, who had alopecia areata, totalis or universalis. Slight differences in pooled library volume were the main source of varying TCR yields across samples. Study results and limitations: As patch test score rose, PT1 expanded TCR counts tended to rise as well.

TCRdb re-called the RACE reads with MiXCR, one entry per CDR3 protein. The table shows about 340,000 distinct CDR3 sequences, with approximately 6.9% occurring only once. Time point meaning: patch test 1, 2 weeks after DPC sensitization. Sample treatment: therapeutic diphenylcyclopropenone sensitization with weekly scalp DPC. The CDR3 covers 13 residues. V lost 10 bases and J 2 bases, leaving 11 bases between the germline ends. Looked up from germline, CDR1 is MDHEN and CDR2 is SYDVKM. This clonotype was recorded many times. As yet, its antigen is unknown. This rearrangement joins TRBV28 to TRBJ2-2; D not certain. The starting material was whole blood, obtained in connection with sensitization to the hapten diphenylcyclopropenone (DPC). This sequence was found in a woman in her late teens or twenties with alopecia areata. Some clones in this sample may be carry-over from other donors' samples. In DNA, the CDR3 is TGTGCCATCCAGGACCCTAACACCGGGGAGCTGTTTTTT. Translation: CAIQDPNTGELFF.